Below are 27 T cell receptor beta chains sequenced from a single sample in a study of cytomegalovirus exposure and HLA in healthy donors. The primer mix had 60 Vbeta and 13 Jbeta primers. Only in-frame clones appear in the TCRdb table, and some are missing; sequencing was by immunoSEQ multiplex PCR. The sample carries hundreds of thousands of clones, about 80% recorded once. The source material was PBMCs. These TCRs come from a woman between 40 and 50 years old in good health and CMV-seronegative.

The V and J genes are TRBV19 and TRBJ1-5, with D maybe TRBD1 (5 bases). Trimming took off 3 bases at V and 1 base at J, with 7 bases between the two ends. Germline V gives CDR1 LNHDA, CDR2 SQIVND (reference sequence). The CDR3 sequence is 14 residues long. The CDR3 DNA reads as TGTGCCAGTAGTATGCGGGACAGCAATCAGCCCCAGCATTTT. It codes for CASSMRDSNQPQHF.

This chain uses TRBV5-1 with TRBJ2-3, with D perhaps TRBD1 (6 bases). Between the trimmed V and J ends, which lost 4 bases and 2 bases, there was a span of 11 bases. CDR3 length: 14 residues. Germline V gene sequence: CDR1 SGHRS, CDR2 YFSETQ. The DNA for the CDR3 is TGCGCCAGCAGCACCCGACAGGCCACAGATACGCAGTATTTT. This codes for CASSTRQATDTQYF.

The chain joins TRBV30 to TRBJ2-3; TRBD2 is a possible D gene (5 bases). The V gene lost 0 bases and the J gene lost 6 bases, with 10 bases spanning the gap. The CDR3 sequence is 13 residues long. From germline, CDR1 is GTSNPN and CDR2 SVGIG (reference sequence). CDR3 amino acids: CAWSVLGGDTQYF. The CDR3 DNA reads TGTGCCTGGAGTGTACTGGGCGGGGATACGCAGTATTTT.

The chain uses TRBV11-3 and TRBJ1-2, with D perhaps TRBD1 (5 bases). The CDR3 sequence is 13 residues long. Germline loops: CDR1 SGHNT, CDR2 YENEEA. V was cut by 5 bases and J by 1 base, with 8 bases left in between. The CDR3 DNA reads TGTGCCAGCAGCCAGGGCCTTAACTATGGCTACACCTTC. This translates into CASSQGLNYGYTF.

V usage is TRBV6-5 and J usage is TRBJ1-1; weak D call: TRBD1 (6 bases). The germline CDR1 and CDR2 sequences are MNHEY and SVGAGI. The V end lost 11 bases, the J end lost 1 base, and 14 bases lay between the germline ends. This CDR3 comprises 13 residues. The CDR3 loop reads CASFPGQNTEAFF. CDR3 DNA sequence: TGTGCCTCCTTCCCGGGACAGAACACTGAAGCTTTCTTT.

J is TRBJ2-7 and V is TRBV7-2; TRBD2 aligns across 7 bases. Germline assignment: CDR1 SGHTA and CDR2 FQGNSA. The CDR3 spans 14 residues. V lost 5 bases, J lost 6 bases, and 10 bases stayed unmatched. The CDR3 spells CASSVLAIGFEQYF. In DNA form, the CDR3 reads TGTGCCAGCAGCGTACTAGCGATCGGGTTCGAGCAGTACTTC.

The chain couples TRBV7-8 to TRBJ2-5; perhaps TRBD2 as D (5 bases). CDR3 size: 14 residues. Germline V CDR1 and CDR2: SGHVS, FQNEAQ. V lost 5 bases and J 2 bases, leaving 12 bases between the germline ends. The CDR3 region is CASSLLSGQETQYF. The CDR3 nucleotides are TGTGCCAGCAGCCTCCTCAGCGGTCAAGAGACCCAGTACTTC.

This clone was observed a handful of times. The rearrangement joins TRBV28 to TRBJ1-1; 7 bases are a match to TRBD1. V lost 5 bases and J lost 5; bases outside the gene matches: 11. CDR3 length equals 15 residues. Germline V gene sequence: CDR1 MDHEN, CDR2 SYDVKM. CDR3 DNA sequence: TGTGCCAGCAGTCCGACGACAGGGCCGGGGACTGAAGCTTTCTTT. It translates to CASSPTTGPGTEAFF. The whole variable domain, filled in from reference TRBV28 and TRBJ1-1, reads DVKVTQSSRYLVKRTGEKVFLECVQDMDHENMFWYRQDPGLGLRLIYFSYDVKMKEKGDIPEGYSVSREKKERFSLILESASTNQTSMYLCASSPTTGPGTEAFFGQGTRLTVV.

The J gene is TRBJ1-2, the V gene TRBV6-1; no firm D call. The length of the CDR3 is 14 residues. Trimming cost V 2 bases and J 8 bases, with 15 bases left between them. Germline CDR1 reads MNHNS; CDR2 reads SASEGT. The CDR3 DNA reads TGTGCCAGCAGTGAATCGGCGGGCCTTGAAGGCTACACCTTC. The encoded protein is CASSESAGLEGYTF.

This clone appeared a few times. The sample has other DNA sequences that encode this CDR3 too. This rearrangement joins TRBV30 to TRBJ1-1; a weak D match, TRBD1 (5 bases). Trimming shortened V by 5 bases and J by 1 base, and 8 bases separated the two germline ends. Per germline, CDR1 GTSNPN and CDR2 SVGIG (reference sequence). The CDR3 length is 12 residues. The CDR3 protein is CAWGRGNTEAFF. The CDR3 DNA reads TGTGCCTGGGGTAGGGGGAACACTGAAGCTTTCTTT.

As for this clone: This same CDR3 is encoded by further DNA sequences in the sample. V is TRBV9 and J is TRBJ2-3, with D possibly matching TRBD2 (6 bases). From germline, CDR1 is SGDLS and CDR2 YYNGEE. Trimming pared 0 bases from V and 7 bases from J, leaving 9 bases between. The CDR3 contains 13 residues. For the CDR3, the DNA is TGTGCCAGCAGCGTAGCCGGGGGTCATACGCAGTATTTT. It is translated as CASSVAGGHTQYF.

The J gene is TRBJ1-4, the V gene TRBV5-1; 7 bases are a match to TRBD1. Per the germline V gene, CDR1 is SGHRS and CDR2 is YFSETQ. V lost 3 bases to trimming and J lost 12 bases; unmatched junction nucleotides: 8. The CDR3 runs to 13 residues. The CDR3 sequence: CASSSTGRRELFF. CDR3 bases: TGCGCCAGCAGCTCGACAGGGAGGAGAGAACTGTTTTTT.

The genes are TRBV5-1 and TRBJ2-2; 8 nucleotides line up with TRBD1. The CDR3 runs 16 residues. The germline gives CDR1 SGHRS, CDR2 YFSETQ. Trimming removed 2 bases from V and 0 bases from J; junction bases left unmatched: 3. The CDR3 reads CASSFLTGANTGELFF. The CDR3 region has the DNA TGCGCCAGCAGCTTTTTGACAGGGGCGAACACCGGGGAGCTGTTTTTT.

The CDR3 DNA follows: TGTGCCAGCAGCTCCGGACAGGGGGCAGGAGATGAAAAACTGTTTTTT. As protein: CASSSGQGAGDEKLFF. The chain couples TRBV7-9 to TRBJ1-4; 11 positions agree with TRBD1. The junction had 7 bases not matched to a gene; V was cut back by 4 bases and J by 6 bases. CDR1 and CDR2 (germline): SEHNR, FQNEAQ (reference sequence). This CDR3 is built from 16 residues.

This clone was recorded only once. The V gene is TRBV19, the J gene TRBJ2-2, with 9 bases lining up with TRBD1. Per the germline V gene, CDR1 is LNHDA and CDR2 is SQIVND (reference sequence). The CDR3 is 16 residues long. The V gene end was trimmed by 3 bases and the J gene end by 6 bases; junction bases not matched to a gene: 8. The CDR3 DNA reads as TGTGCCAGTAGTATGGGACAGGGAGGCGTTGCCGGGGAGCTGTTTTTT. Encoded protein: CASSMGQGGVAGELFF.

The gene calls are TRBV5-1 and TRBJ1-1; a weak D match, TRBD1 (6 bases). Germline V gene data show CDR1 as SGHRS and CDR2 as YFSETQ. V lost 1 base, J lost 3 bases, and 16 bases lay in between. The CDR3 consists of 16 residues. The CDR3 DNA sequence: TGCGCCAGCAGCTTGTGGGTGAGGGGGGGAGACACTGAAGCTTTCTTT. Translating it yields CASSLWVRGGDTEAFF.

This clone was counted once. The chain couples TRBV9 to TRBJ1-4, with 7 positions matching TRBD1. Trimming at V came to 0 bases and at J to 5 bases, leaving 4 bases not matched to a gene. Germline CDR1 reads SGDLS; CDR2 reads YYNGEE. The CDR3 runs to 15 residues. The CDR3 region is CASSVAWDRNEKLFF. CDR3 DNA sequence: TGTGCCAGCAGCGTAGCTTGGGACAGAAATGAAAAACTGTTTTTT.

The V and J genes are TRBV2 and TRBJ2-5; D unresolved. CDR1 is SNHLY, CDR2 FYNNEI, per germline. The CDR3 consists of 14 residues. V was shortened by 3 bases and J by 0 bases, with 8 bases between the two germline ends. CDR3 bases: TGTGCCAGCAGTGATTGGGCCAACCAAGAGACCCAGTACTTC. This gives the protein CASSDWANQETQYF.

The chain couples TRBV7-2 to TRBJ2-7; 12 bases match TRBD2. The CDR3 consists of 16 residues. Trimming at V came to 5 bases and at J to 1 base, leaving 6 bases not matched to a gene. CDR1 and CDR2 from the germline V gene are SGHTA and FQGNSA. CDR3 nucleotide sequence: TGTGCCAGCAGCGTCCGACTAGCGGGGGTGTCCTACGAGCAGTACTTC. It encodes CASSVRLAGVSYEQYF. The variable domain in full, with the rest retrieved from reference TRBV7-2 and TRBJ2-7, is GAGVSQSPSNKVTEKGKDVELRCDPISGHTALYWYRQSLGQGLEFLIYFQGNSAPDKSGLPSDRFSAERTGGSVSTLTIQRTQQEDSAVYLCASSVRLAGVSYEQYFGPGTRLTVT.

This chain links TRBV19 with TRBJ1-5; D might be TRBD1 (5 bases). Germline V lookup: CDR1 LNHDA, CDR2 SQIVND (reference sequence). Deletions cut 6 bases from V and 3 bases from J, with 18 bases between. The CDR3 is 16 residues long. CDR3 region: CASSHTVRAINQPQHF. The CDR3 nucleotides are TGTGCCAGTAGCCACACGGTCAGGGCGATCAATCAGCCCCAGCATTTT.

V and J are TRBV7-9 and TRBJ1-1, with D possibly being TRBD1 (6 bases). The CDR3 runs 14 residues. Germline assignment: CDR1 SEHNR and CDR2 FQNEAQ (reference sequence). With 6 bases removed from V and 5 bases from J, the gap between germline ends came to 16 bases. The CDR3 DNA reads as TGTGCCAGCAGTTCACAGTCAGGGGTGACTGAAGCTTTCTTT. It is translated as CASSSQSGVTEAFF.

The CDR3 nucleotides read TGTGCCAGCAGCTTGCGGGGGGGATACTACGAGCAGTACTTC. Translation gives CASSLRGGYYEQYF. This sequence joins TRBV5-4 and TRBJ2-7; TRBD2 aligns across 8 bases. V was clipped by 1 base and J by 3 bases; unmatched bases: 3. There are 14 residues in the CDR3. Germline CDR1 reads SGHNT; CDR2 reads YYREEE (reference sequence).

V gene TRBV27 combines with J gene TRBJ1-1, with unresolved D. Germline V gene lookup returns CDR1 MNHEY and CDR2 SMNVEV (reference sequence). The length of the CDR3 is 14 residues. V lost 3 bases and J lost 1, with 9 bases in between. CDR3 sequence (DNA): TGTGCCAGCAGTTTGGGTGGGAGGAACACTGAAGCTTTCTTT. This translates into CASSLGGRNTEAFF.

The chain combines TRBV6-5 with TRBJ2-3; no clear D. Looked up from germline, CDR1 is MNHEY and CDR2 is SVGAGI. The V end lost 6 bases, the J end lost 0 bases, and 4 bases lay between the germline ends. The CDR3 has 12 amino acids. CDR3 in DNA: TGTGCCAGCAGCTCTAGCACAGATACGCAGTATTTT. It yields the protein CASSSSTDTQYF.

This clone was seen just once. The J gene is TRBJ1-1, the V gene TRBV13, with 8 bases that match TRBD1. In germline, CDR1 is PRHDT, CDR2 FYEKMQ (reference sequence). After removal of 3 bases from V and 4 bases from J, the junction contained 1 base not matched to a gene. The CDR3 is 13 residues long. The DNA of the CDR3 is TGTGCCAGCAGCTTCAGGGGGCGCACTGAAGCTTTCTTT. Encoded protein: CASSFRGRTEAFF.

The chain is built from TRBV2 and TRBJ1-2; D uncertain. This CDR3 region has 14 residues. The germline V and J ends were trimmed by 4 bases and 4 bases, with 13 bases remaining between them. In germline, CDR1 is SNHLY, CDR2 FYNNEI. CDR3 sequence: CASSGAVVSYGYTF. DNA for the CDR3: TGTGCCAGCAGTGGGGCAGTGGTTTCCTATGGCTACACCTTC.

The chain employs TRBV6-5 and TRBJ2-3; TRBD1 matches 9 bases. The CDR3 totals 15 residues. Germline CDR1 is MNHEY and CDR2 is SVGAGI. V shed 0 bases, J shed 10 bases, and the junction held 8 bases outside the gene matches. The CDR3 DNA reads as TGTGCCAGCAGTTACTCGGGACAGGGCTCGTCGGCGCAGTATTTT. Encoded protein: CASSYSGQGSSAQYF.